These 27 T cell receptor beta chains were all obtained from the same sample, sequenced in a study of T-cell reconstitution after alpha-beta-depleted transplantation in children. TCRbeta library preparation incorporated unique molecular identifiers. TCRdb passed the PCR reads through MiXCR, listing each CDR3 protein once. The top ten hold less than 4.5% of the sample, which has over 550,000 distinct CDR3 sequences, over 9.5% seen once. Sequencing used PBMCs from the stem cell graft donor, obtained from the stem cell graft. All receptors come from a human donor who donated a stem cell graft to a child with acute myeloid leukemia.

This clonotype was observed many times. CDR3 sequence (DNA): TGTGCCAGCAGTGTCGCAGGGACGGCCACCGGGGAGCTGTTTTTT. Translation gives CASSVAGTATGELFF. The chain combines TRBV2 with TRBJ2-2, with D tentatively TRBD1 or TRBD2 (5 bases each). This CDR3 has 15 amino acids. The V end was cut by 4 bases, the J end by 4 bases, with 13 bases between. CDR1 and CDR2 (germline): SNHLY, FYNNEI.

Ten or more counts support this clonotype. V and J are TRBV7-3 and TRBJ2-1, with 8 bases matching TRBD2. This CDR3 spans 12 amino acids. The V gene end was trimmed by 6 bases and the J gene end by 10 bases; junction bases not matched to a gene: 5. The germline gives CDR1 SGHTA, CDR2 FQGTGA. The CDR3 nucleotides read TGTGCCAGCAGTCGAGGACTAGCAGAGCAGTTCTTC. Protein sequence: CASSRGLAEQFF.

The chain has TRBV29-1 and TRBJ1-1; no firm D call. Trimming took 3 bases from V and 6 from J, leaving 11 bases between them. Per the germline V gene, CDR1 is SQVTM and CDR2 is ANQGSEA. This CDR3 comprises 12 residues. CDR3 DNA sequence: TGCAGCGTTGATCCCGTCGGCGCTGAAGCTTTCTTT. Protein: CSVDPVGAEAFF.

This sequence joins TRBV14 and TRBJ1-2; D is possibly TRBD1 (5 bases). Deletions cut 1 base from V and 7 bases from J, with 16 bases between. Germline V gene sequence: CDR1 SGHDN, CDR2 FVKESK. The CDR3 covers 15 residues. The CDR3 sequence is CASSQARSAGSGYTF. The DNA of the CDR3 is TGTGCCAGCAGCCAAGCACGGTCCGCAGGGTCTGGCTACACCTTC.

Comments on this clonotype: This may arise from a read error, as a much more abundant clone is one base away. The chain uses TRBV20-1 and TRBJ2-7; TRBD1 matches 8 bases. The CDR3 length is 13 residues. Germline lookup yields CDR1 DFQATT and CDR2 SNEGSKA (reference sequence). CDR3 sequence: CGAPRGLRYEQYF. For the CDR3, the DNA is TGCGGTGCTCCCAGGGGGCTTCGCTACGAGCAGTACTTC.

Turning to this clonotype: The conserved closing phenylalanine or tryptophan is absent in this CDR3, likely reflecting a read error. V and J are TRBV7-9 and TRBJ1-5; 9 nucleotides line up with TRBD1. The CDR3 has 16 amino acids. The germline V gene encodes CDR1 SEHNR and CDR2 FQNEAQ (reference sequence). The J segment lost 6 bases and the V segment lost 1 base, leaving 7 bases of the junction unmatched. The CDR3 loop reads CASSLVTGGTVQPQHL. DNA for the CDR3: TGTGCCAGCAGCTTAGTAACAGGGGGCACAGTTCAGCCCCAGCATCTT.

This clonotype was seen many times. The V and J genes are TRBV6-5 and TRBJ2-5, with D perhaps matching TRBD2 (5 bases). Germline CDR1 reads MNHEY; CDR2 reads SVGAGI. The V end lost 2 bases, the J end lost 7 bases, and 8 bases lay between the germline ends. The CDR3 consists of 12 residues. CDR3 residues: CASSYLAGTQYF. DNA for the CDR3: TGTGCCAGCAGTTACCTAGCCGGGACCCAGTACTTC.

In this sample, this clonotype turned up many times. V gene TRBV20-1 combines with J gene TRBJ2-5, with 10 bases that match TRBD2. This CDR3 has 17 amino acids. Trimming took 1 base from V and 2 from J; bases not matched to a gene: 10. Looked up from germline, CDR1 is DFQATT and CDR2 is SNEGSKA (reference sequence). The CDR3 DNA reads as TGCAGTGCTAGAGCGGCCCTAGCGGGAGCGGTGCAAGAGACCCAGTACTTC. The encoded protein is CSARAALAGAVQETQYF.

This sequence joins TRBV29-1 and TRBJ2-7, with 9 bases that match TRBD2. The trim removed 3 bases at V and 1 base at J, leaving 13 bases unmatched. From germline, CDR1 is SQVTM and CDR2 ANQGSEA. The CDR3 is 17 residues long. DNA for the CDR3: TGCAGCGTTGAGGCGGTAGCGGGAGTTGCATCTTCCTACGAGCAGTACTTC. It is translated as CSVEAVAGVASSYEQYF.

This chain links TRBV28 with TRBJ2-7, with 7 nucleotides matching TRBD1. The CDR3 consists of 15 residues. Per the germline V gene, CDR1 is MDHEN and CDR2 is SYDVKM. J was trimmed by 2 bases and V by 6 bases; bases with no gene match: 10. CDR3 in amino acids: CASRGWTGETYEQYF. The CDR3 bases are TGTGCCAGCAGGGGGTGGACAGGAGAGACCTACGAGCAGTACTTC.

The chain combines TRBV11-2 with TRBJ2-1; maybe TRBD1 (6 bases). The length of the CDR3 is 15 residues. Between the trimmed V and J ends, which lost 5 bases and 3 bases, there was a span of 14 bases. Per the germline V gene, CDR1 is SGHAT and CDR2 is FQNNGV. The CDR3 region has the DNA TGTGCCAGCAGCCCCCTTAGGGGGAGCTACAATGAGCAGTTCTTC. Residues: CASSPLRGSYNEQFF.

This clonotype has just a few counts. The chain combines TRBV29-1 with TRBJ2-3, with a tentative D call TRBD1 (6 bases). Trimming left V 4 bases short and J 3 bases short, with 11 bases between. The germline V gene encodes CDR1 SQVTM and CDR2 ANQGSEA. This CDR3 contains 13 residues. The CDR3 region has the DNA TGCAGCGTTGTTACAGGGAAGACAGATACGCAGTATTTT. As protein: CSVVTGKTDTQYF.

The V gene is TRBV6-2 or TRBV6-3, the J gene TRBJ2-7; D unresolved. Trimming stripped 8 bases from V and 3 bases from J, with 14 bases between. The CDR3 extends over 13 amino acids. Germline lookup yields CDR1 MNHEY and CDR2 SVGEGT. The CDR3 DNA reads TGTGCCAGCGTAGACAAAGGCCTCTACGAGCAGTACTTC. It is translated as CASVDKGLYEQYF.

This clonotype was observed a few times. CDR3 amino acids: CASSQQNQGASGYGYTF. The CDR3, as DNA: TGTGCCAGCAGCCAACAAAATCAGGGGGCGAGTGGCTATGGCTACACCTTC. The chain couples TRBV4-2 to TRBJ1-2, with 8 bases identical to TRBD1. CDR1 and CDR2 from the germline V gene are LGHNA and YNFKEQ. This CDR3 contains 17 residues. After removal of 2 bases from V and 4 bases from J, the junction contained 12 bases not matched to a gene.

The rearrangement uses TRBV19 and TRBJ2-3, with D possibly matching TRBD1 (6 bases). This CDR3 has 14 residues. In germline, CDR1 is LNHDA, CDR2 SQIVND (reference sequence). Trimming removed 7 bases at V and 2 bases at J, with 13 bases between. CDR3 protein: CASNPLGATDTQYF. The CDR3 DNA sequence: TGTGCCAGTAATCCCCTGGGGGCCACAGATACGCAGTATTTT.

The J gene is TRBJ1-5, the V gene TRBV20-1; 7 bases map to TRBD1. Germline CDR1 reads DFQATT; CDR2 reads SNEGSKA (reference sequence). The CDR3 is 14 residues long. Trimming took 3 bases from V and 6 from J; bases not matched to a gene: 8. In DNA, the CDR3 is TGCAGTGCTAGGGCTACAGGGGTAGGTCAGCCCCAGCATTTT. Its translation is CSARATGVGQPQHF.

This clonotype was counted at least ten times. The V and J genes are TRBV6-1 and TRBJ2-2, with D possibly being TRBD2 (6 bases). In germline, CDR1 is MNHNS, CDR2 SASEGT. CDR3 length: 14 residues. Trimming pared 6 bases from V and 5 bases from J, leaving 13 bases between. The CDR3 here is CASSRPGGTGELFF. For the CDR3, the DNA is TGTGCCAGCAGCCGCCCCGGAGGGACCGGGGAGCTGTTTTTT.

This clonotype was recorded at least ten times. The V gene is TRBV20-1, the J gene TRBJ2-3, with TRBD2 identical over 8 bases. There are 14 residues in the CDR3. The germline V gene encodes CDR1 DFQATT and CDR2 SNEGSKA (reference sequence). Trimming at V came to 4 bases and at J to 2 bases, leaving 5 bases not matched to a gene. The CDR3 DNA reads as TGCAGTGCTACGCCTAGCGGGTTCACAGATACGCAGTATTTT. Encoded protein: CSATPSGFTDTQYF.

The chain is built from TRBV20-1 and TRBJ2-1, with 8 bases identical to TRBD1. Germline CDR1 DFQATT, CDR2 SNEGSKA (reference sequence). The CDR3 has 14 residues. V gave up 6 bases and J gave up 2 bases; unmatched junction bases: 6. CDR3 sequence (DNA): TGCAGTGCACAAGACAGGGGCCCCTACAATGAGCAGTTCTTC. Its translation: CSAQDRGPYNEQFF.

DNA of the CDR3: TGTGCCATCGGGACTTCCGGACCCTACGAGCAGTACTTC. This codes for CAIGTSGPYEQYF. The rearrangement uses TRBV6-6 and TRBJ2-7, with D maybe TRBD2 (6 bases). The V gene lost 10 bases and the J gene lost 2 bases, with 15 bases spanning the gap. The germline gives CDR1 MNHNY, CDR2 SVGAGI (reference sequence). CDR3 length: 13 amino acids.

This clonotype was counted only a few times. The chain joins TRBV20-1 to TRBJ1-1; no clear D. Germline values: CDR1 DFQATT, CDR2 SNEGSKA (reference sequence). Trimming left V 5 bases short and J 3 bases short, with 13 bases between. The CDR3 is 13 amino acids. The CDR3 reads CSAPRGADTEAFF. The CDR3 nucleotides read TGCAGTGCTCCCAGAGGAGCCGACACTGAAGCTTTCTTT.

This clonotype has just a few counts. The chain links TRBV4-2 to TRBJ2-1; 14 bases align to TRBD2. Germline V lookup: CDR1 LGHNA, CDR2 YNFKEQ. This CDR3 is built from 16 residues. The trim removed 3 bases at V and 3 bases at J, leaving 1 base unmatched. The CDR3 is CASSQTSGRDYNEQFF. The CDR3 DNA follows: TGTGCCAGCAGCCAGACTAGCGGGAGGGACTACAATGAGCAGTTCTTC.

The J gene is TRBJ2-1, the V gene TRBV29-1, with TRBD1 identical over 7 bases. After removal of 5 bases from V and 3 bases from J, the junction contained 7 bases not matched to a gene. This CDR3 contains 14 residues. Per the germline V gene, CDR1 is SQVTM and CDR2 is ANQGSEA. CDR3 amino acids: CSVPQGVFYNEQFF. Here the CDR3 DNA reads TGCAGCGTTCCCCAGGGGGTCTTCTACAATGAGCAGTTCTTC.

Concerning this clonotype: A much bigger clone sits one base away, suggesting this may be a read error. The chain joins TRBV6-1 to TRBJ2-3; D remains unclear. The germline V gene has CDR1 MNHNS and CDR2 SASEGT. V was cut by 2 bases and J by 10 bases, with 16 bases left in between. The CDR3 runs to 14 residues. As DNA, the CDR3 is TGTGCCAGCAGTGAATCTGGGGTGCTAAATTCGCAGTATTTT. Translating it yields CASSESGVLNSQYF.

This chain connects TRBV21-1 to TRBJ1-1; the D call of TRBD1 is as the table states it, not checked on the DNA. TRBV21-1 is an annotated pseudogene. This CDR3 comprises 19 residues. This CDR3 is CASSKDPGRASTRDTEAYF. The CDR3 coding sequence is TGTGCCAGCAGCAAAGACCCAGGACGGGCCTCAACTCGGGACACTGAAGCTTACTTT.

Only a few counts were recorded for this clonotype. J is TRBJ1-2 and V is TRBV28; TRBD1 aligns across 8 bases. Germline V gives CDR1 MDHEN, CDR2 SYDVKM. V lost 1 base, J lost 3 bases, and 4 bases stayed unmatched. The CDR3 runs to 15 residues. CDR3 sequence (DNA): TGTGCCAGCAGTTTATTCATGACAGGGGACTATGGCTACACCTTC. As protein: CASSLFMTGDYGYTF.

This clonotype showed up just a few times. The chain joins TRBV4-3 to TRBJ2-4; D gene unclear. This CDR3 is built from 14 residues. Germline V gene lookup returns CDR1 LGHNA and CDR2 YSLEER. Trimming shortened V by 1 base and J by 1 base, and 5 bases separated the two germline ends. The CDR3 sequence is CASSQVLAKNIQYF. The CDR3 region has the DNA TGCGCCAGCAGCCAAGTGTTGGCCAAAAACATTCAGTACTTC.